These T cell receptor beta chains were read from a single sample in a study of response to subunit inactivated influenza vaccine. TCRdb re-analysed the RT-PCR reads in MiXCR, keeping a single row per CDR3 protein. The sample carries around 490,000 distinct CDR3 sequences, 7.6% recorded once. The sequencing here drew on PBMCs from blood, taken roughly 24 months after vaccination. These receptors all stem from a man between 50 and 70 years old who received an inactivated influenza vaccine. The CDR3 runs from the conserved cysteine through the conserved F or W. Each record gives: clone size, V gene, J gene, D gene, CDR3 DNA, CDR3 protein. The D gene is left open where the match is weak. Not all rows give a size; the values are once, few, many and, for expanded clones, a class.

size: NA; V: TRBV19; J: TRBJ1-2; D: NA; DNA: TGTGCCAGTAGTCCCGGAGGTTGGGCTAACTATGGCTACACCTTC; CDR3: CASSPGGWANYGYTF
size: many; V: TRBV14; J: TRBJ1-2; D: NA; DNA: TGTGCCAGCAGCCAAGACTCATCCTACACCTTC; CDR3: CASSQDSSYTF
size: few; V: TRBV5-5; J: TRBJ1-1; D: NA; DNA: TGTGCCAGCAGCGCGCAACCAGCGGGGAACACTGAAGCTTTCTTT; CDR3: CASSAQPAGNTEAFF
size: NA; V: TRBV6-2/TRBV6-3; J: TRBJ2-2; D: NA; DNA: TGTGCCAGCAGTTTTCTAACGAACACCGGGGAGCTGTTTTTT; CDR3: CASSFLTNTGELFF
size: NA; V: TRBV20-1; J: TRBJ2-3; D: NA; DNA: TGCAGTGCTAGGGGGGGCAGTGGCACAGATACGCAGTATTTT; CDR3: CSARGGSGTDTQYF
size: NA; V: TRBV20-1; J: TRBJ2-5; D: TRBD1; DNA: TGCAGTGCTAGCGTAACAGGGGCCGAGACCCAGTACTTC; CDR3: CSASVTGAETQYF
size: many; V: TRBV5-1; J: TRBJ2-7; D: NA; DNA: TGCGCCAGCAGCTATGACAGCCCCCGCTACGAGCAGTACTTC; CDR3: CASSYDSPRYEQYF
size: NA; V: TRBV4-3; J: TRBJ2-2; D: NA; DNA: TGCGCCAGCAGCCAAGATTGGTACACCGGGGAGCTGTTTTTT; CDR3: CASSQDWYTGELFF
size: many; V: TRBV7-9; J: TRBJ1-1; D: NA; DNA: TGTGCCAGCAGCTTATTAGGTGAAGCTTTCTTT; CDR3: CASSLLGEAFF
size: NA; V: TRBV4-2; J: TRBJ2-2; D: NA; DNA: TGTGCCAGCAGCCAAGGGGAAGGGGACTCCACCGGGGAGCTGTTTTTT; CDR3: CASSQGEGDSTGELFF
size: few; V: TRBV4-3; J: TRBJ2-1; D: TRBD2; DNA: TGCGCCAGCAGCCAAGAACTAGCGGGAACAGTAACTGAGCAGTTCTTC; CDR3: CASSQELAGTVTEQFF
size: few; V: TRBV20-1; J: TRBJ2-1; D: NA; DNA: TGCAGTGCTAGAGACCTAAGAGGACAGTCCTACAATGAGCAGTTCTTC; CDR3: CSARDLRGQSYNEQFF
size: few; V: TRBV20-1; J: TRBJ1-5; D: NA; DNA: TGCAGTGCTCGAAGTAGAGTCGGGGTAGATGATCAGCCCCAGCATTTT; CDR3: CSARSRVGVDDQPQHF
size: many; V: TRBV5-1; J: TRBJ2-3; D: NA; DNA: TGCGCCAGCAGCGGGGACAGCACAGATACGCAGTATTTT; CDR3: CASSGDSTDTQYF
size: NA; V: TRBV10-3; J: TRBJ2-2; D: NA; DNA: TGTGCCATCAGTCAACAGGGTACTAAGAACACCGGGGAGCTGTTTTTT; CDR3: CAISQQGTKNTGELFF
size: many; V: TRBV6-5; J: TRBJ2-5; D: TRBD1; DNA: TGTGCCAGCAGTTATGACAGGGGGAAGACCCAGTACTTC; CDR3: CASSYDRGKTQYF
size: NA; V: TRBV7-9; J: TRBJ2-3; D: TRBD2; DNA: TGTGCCAGCAGCTTAACTAGCGGGAGTTCAGATACGCAGTATTTT; CDR3: CASSLTSGSSDTQYF
size: NA; V: TRBV6-2/TRBV6-3; J: TRBJ2-7; D: TRBD1; DNA: TGTGCCAGCAGTTGGGGACAGAACTACGAGCAGTACTTC; CDR3: CASSWGQNYEQYF
size: few; V: TRBV7-2; J: TRBJ2-2; D: NA; DNA: TGTGCCAGCACCGTACGACTAGTAGCCGGGGAGCTGTTTTTT; CDR3: CASTVRLVAGELFF
size: NA; V: TRBV4-3; J: TRBJ1-2; D: NA; DNA: TGCGCCAGCAGCCCAGGGACTCGGGCAGGAATTTATGGCTACACCTTC; CDR3: CASSPGTRAGIYGYTF
size: many; V: TRBV20-1; J: TRBJ2-3; D: NA; DNA: TGCAGTGCTAGGGAGCCCGGGACAGATACGCAGTATTTT; CDR3: CSAREPGTDTQYF
size: few; V: TRBV5-1; J: TRBJ2-5; D: NA; DNA: TGCGCCAGCAGCTTGGATCTAAGCATTACCAAGAAGACCCAGTACTTC; CDR3: CASSLDLSITKKTQYF
size: few; V: TRBV29-1; J: TRBJ2-5; D: NA; DNA: TGCAGCGTTAACCGGGGAGAGACCCAGTACTTC; CDR3: CSVNRGETQYF
size: few; V: TRBV6-2/TRBV6-3; J: TRBJ2-3; D: TRBD1; DNA: TGTGCCAGCAAACCCTGGGGACAGCGAGATACGCAGTATTTT; CDR3: CASKPWGQRDTQYF
size: many; V: TRBV7-8; J: TRBJ1-2; D: NA; DNA: TGTGCCAGCAGCTTAGGGTCTGGGGCTAACTATGGCTACACCTTC; CDR3: CASSLGSGANYGYTF
size: NA; V: TRBV6-5; J: TRBJ2-1; D: TRBD2; DNA: TGTGCCAGCAGTTACGTGGGAGGGACCCTTCCCGAGCAGTTCTTC; CDR3: CASSYVGGTLPEQFF
size: few; V: TRBV28; J: TRBJ2-1; D: TRBD2; DNA: TGTGCCAGCACCGTGACTAGCGTGGACAATGAGCAGTTCTTC; CDR3: CASTVTSVDNEQFF
size: NA; V: TRBV20-1; J: TRBJ2-5; D: TRBD2; DNA: TGCAGTGCTAGCGCAATAGCGGGAGCGGGTGAGACCCAGTACTTC; CDR3: CSASAIAGAGETQYF
size: few; V: TRBV6-1; J: TRBJ2-3; D: NA; DNA: TGTGCCACACGGGACTCCTCCACAGATACGCAGTATTTT; CDR3: CATRDSSTDTQYF
size: NA; V: TRBV20-1; J: TRBJ2-2; D: NA; DNA: TGCAGTGCTAGAGATCGCCAGGGTCATAACACCGGGGAGCTGTTTTTT; CDR3: CSARDRQGHNTGELFF
size: NA; V: TRBV28; J: TRBJ1-5; D: TRBD1; DNA: TGTGCCAGCAGTTGGGGACAGGAGAGCAATCAGCCCCAGCATTTT; CDR3: CASSWGQESNQPQHF
size: many; V: TRBV4-3; J: TRBJ1-4; D: NA; DNA: TGCGCCAGCAGCCAAGCTAGTGGGGGCCCTAATGAAAAACTGTTTTTT; CDR3: CASSQASGGPNEKLFF
size: few; V: TRBV12-3/TRBV12-4; J: TRBJ2-2; D: TRBD1; DNA: TGTGCCAGCGTGACGACAGGGGCAACCGGGGAGCTGTTTTTT; CDR3: CASVTTGATGELFF
size: NA; V: TRBV3-1; J: TRBJ1-1; D: TRBD1; DNA: TGTGCCAGCAGCCAAGTCGGGACAGATGAAGCTTTCTTT; CDR3: CASSQVGTDEAFF
size: NA; V: TRBV10-3; J: TRBJ2-7; D: NA; DNA: TGTGCCATCAGTCTCAGGGGATACGAGCAGTACTTC; CDR3: CAISLRGYEQYF
size: NA; V: TRBV2; J: TRBJ2-1; D: TRBD1; DNA: TGTGCCAGCAGTGCGGTGGGACAGGGGCGGCTTGACTCCTACAATGAGCAGTTCTTC; CDR3: CASSAVGQGRLDSYNEQFF
size: NA; V: TRBV27; J: TRBJ1-1; D: NA; DNA: TGTGCCAGCAGTTTTTGGACGTTGAACACTGAAGCTTTCTTT; CDR3: CASSFWTLNTEAFF
size: NA; V: TRBV10-3; J: TRBJ1-5; D: TRBD1; DNA: TGTGCCATCAGCCGGGACAGGGGCAATCAGCCCCAGCATTTT; CDR3: CAISRDRGNQPQHF
size: NA; V: TRBV7-2; J: TRBJ2-3; D: TRBD2; DNA: TGTGCCAGCAGCTCCCGGACTAGCGGGGGGCGCACAGATACGCAGTATTTT; CDR3: CASSSRTSGGRTDTQYF
size: NA; V: TRBV5-1; J: TRBJ2-3; D: TRBD2; DNA: TGCGCCAGCAGCACAACAGGGGGCAAACTAGCGGGGGGCAGAGATACGCAGTATTTT; CDR3: CASSTTGGKLAGGRDTQYF
size: many; V: TRBV5-1; J: TRBJ2-1; D: TRBD2; DNA: TGCGCCAGCAGCCTAACTGGGACTAGCGGGAACTACAATGAGCAGTTCTTC; CDR3: CASSLTGTSGNYNEQFF
size: NA; V: TRBV12-3/TRBV12-4; J: TRBJ2-1; D: NA; DNA: TGTGCCAGCACCTCAGGGGCGGTTAACAATGAGCAGTTCTTC; CDR3: CASTSGAVNNEQFF
size: NA; V: TRBV24-1; J: TRBJ2-3; D: NA; DNA: TGTGCCACCAGTGAGGGGGCAATAGATACGCAGTATTTT; CDR3: CATSEGAIDTQYF
size: NA; V: TRBV10-3; J: TRBJ2-1; D: NA; DNA: TGTGCCATCAGTCGCCCTAGCGCTAAGGACAATGAGCAGTTCTTC; CDR3: CAISRPSAKDNEQFF
size: NA; V: TRBV6-2/TRBV6-3; J: TRBJ1-1; D: NA; DNA: TGTGCCAGCAGCCTGGGGAGAGGAGCGAACACTGAAGCTTTCTTT; CDR3: CASSLGRGANTEAFF
size: few; V: TRBV6-1; J: TRBJ2-7; D: TRBD2; DNA: TGTGCCAGCCGTATGGTATGGACGGGAGGGCCGGGGGAGCAGTACTTC; CDR3: CASRMVWTGGPGEQYF
size: many; V: TRBV11-2; J: TRBJ2-3; D: NA; DNA: TGTGCCAGCAGCTTAGATTTTTCAGATTCAGATACGCAGTATTTT; CDR3: CASSLDFSDSDTQYF
size: few; V: TRBV3-1; J: TRBJ1-5; D: NA; DNA: TGTGCCAGCAGCCAAGATCTGGAGGGAGGGTACGGCAATCAGCCCCAGCATTTT; CDR3: CASSQDLEGGYGNQPQHF
size: few; V: TRBV28; J: TRBJ2-7; D: TRBD1; DNA: TGTGCCAGCAGTCCCCACAGGGGAGTGGCCTACGAGCAGTACTTC; CDR3: CASSPHRGVAYEQYF
size: NA; V: TRBV5-1; J: TRBJ1-4; D: NA; DNA: TGCGCCAGCAGCTTGGCCTCCGCCCTTCCCAACGAAAAACTGTTTTTT; CDR3: CASSLASALPNEKLFF
size: few; V: TRBV9; J: TRBJ2-7; D: TRBD2; DNA: TGTGCCAGCAGCGTAGGGGCGGGAGGGCCTTACGAGCAGTACTTC; CDR3: CASSVGAGGPYEQYF
size: many; V: TRBV20-1; J: TRBJ2-1; D: TRBD1; DNA: TGCAGTGCTAGCCCGGACAGGGAGCCCCTCAATGAGCAGTTCTTC; CDR3: CSASPDREPLNEQFF
size: few; V: TRBV6-1; J: TRBJ2-3; D: TRBD2; DNA: TGTGCCAGCAGTCAGGGACTAGCGTCTGCTAGCACAGATACGCAGTATTTT; CDR3: CASSQGLASASTDTQYF
size: NA; V: TRBV6-5; J: TRBJ2-1; D: TRBD2; DNA: TGTGCCAGCAGTTACTCCGGGAGGGTCGATGAGCAGTTCTTC; CDR3: CASSYSGRVDEQFF
size: few; V: TRBV6-1; J: TRBJ2-2; D: NA; DNA: TGTGCCAGCAGGGAAAGCGGGTCGTACACCGGGGAGCTGTTTTTT; CDR3: CASRESGSYTGELFF
size: few; V: TRBV5-1; J: TRBJ2-3; D: TRBD1; DNA: TGCGCCAGCAGCTTGGACAGGGGGTGGACAGATACGCAGTATTTT; CDR3: CASSLDRGWTDTQYF
size: few; V: TRBV10-3; J: TRBJ2-5; D: TRBD1; DNA: TGTGCCATCAGTGATCGGGACAGCCAAGAGACCCAGTACTTC; CDR3: CAISDRDSQETQYF